The clone carrying this TCR beta chain came up many times. Its antigen remains unidentified. Each single cDNA molecule received a unique molecular identifier. TCRdb used MiXCR to reprocess the 5' RACE reads, holding one entry per CDR3 protein. This table has about 50,000 distinct CDR3 sequences, around 10% appearing once. Trimming stripped 3 bases from V and 2 bases from J, with 7 bases between. This CDR3 has 13 residues. Germline V gene sequence: CDR1 LGHDT, CDR2 YNNKEL (reference sequence). This sample was taken from a study of early T cells in non-severe SARS-CoV-2 infection. On the study more broadly: The study sequenced bulk RNA from unsorted whole blood, with chains unpaired.

Study findings and constraints: VDJdb-based annotation leaned toward anti-spike CD8 responses and missed private and CD4 specificities.

The chain links TRBV3-1 to TRBJ1-2, with a tentative D call TRBD1 (5 bases). The source material was whole blood, sampled at baseline. This TCR came from an adult who was a healthcare worker with PCR-confirmed SARS-CoV-2 infection or an uninfected control (not recorded which). In DNA, the CDR3 is TGTGCCAGCAGCCAGGGGGGGAACTATGGCTACACCTTC. Translating it yields CASSQGGNYGYTF.